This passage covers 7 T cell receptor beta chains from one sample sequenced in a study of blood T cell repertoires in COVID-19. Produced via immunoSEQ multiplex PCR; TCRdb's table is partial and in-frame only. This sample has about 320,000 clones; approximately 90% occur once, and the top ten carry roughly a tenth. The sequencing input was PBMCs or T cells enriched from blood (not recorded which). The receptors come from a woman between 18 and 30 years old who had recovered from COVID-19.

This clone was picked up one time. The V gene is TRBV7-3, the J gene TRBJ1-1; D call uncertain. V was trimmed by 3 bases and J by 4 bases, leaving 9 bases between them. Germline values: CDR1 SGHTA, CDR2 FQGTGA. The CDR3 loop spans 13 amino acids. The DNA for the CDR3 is TGTGCCAGCAGCTTTCAAGAGGGCACTGAAGCTTTCTTT. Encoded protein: CASSFQEGTEAFF.

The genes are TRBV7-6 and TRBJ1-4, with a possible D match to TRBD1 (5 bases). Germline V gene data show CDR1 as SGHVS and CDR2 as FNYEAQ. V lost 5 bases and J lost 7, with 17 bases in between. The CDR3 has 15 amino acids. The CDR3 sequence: CASSLGWGAGEKLFF. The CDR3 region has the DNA TGTGCCAGCAGCCTAGGGTGGGGCGCAGGTGAAAAACTGTTTTTT.

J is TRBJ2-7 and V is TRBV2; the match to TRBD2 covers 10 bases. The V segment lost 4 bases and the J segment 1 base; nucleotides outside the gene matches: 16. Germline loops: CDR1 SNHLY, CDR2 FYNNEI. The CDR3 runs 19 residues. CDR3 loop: CASSAVKPGLAKVSYEQYF. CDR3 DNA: TGTGCCAGCAGTGCCGTGAAGCCGGGACTAGCGAAAGTTTCCTACGAGCAGTACTTC.

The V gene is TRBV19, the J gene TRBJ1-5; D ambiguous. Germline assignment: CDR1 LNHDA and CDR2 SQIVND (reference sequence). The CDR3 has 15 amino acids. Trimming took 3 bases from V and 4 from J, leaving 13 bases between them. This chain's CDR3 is CASSISPTLNQPQHF. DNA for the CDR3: TGTGCCAGTAGTATTTCCCCGACACTGAATCAGCCCCAGCATTTT.

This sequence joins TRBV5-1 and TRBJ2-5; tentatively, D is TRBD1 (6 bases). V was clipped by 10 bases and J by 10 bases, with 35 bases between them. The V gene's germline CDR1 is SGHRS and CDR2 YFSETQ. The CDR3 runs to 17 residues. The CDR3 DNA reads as TGCGCCGGTCACAGGGTTCAGGGCCCAGAGTATTTTGAGGGCCAGTACTTC. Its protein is CAGHRVQGPEYFEGQYF. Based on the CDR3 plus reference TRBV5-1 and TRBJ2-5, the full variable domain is KAGVTQTPRYLIKTRGQQVTLSCSPISGHRSVSWYQQTPGQGLQFLFEYFSETQRNKGNFPGRFSGRQFSNSRSEMNVSTLELGDSALYLCAGHRVQGPEYFEGQYFGPGTRLLVL.

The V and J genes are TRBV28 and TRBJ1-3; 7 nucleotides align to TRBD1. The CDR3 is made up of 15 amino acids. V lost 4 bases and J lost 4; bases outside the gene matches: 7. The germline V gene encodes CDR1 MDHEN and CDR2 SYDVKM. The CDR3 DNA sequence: TGTGCCAGCAGTTCTGCCGGGACAGAGGGAAACACCATATATTTT. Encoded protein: CASSSAGTEGNTIYF.

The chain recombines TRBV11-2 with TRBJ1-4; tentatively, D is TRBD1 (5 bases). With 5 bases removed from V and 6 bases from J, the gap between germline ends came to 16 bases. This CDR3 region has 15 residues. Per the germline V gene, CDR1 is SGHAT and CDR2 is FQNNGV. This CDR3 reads CASSRSQGSYEKLFF. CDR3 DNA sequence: TGTGCCAGCAGCAGGTCCCAGGGAAGTTATGAAAAACTGTTTTTT.